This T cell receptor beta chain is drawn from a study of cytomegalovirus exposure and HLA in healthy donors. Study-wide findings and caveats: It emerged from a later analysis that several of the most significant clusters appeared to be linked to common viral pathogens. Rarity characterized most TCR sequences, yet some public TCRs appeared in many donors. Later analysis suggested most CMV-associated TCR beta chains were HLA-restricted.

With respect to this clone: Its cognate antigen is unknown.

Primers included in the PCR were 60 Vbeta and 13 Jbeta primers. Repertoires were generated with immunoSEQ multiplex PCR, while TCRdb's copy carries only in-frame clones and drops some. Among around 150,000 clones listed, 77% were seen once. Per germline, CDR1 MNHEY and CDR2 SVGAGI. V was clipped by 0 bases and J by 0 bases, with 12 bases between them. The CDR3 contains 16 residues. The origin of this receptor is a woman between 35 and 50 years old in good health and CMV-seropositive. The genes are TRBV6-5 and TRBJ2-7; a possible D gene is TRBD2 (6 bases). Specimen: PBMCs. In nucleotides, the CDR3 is TGTGCCAGCAGTTACTCGGTTGGAGGGTCCTCCTACGAGCAGTACTTC. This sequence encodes CASSYSVGGSSYEQYF.